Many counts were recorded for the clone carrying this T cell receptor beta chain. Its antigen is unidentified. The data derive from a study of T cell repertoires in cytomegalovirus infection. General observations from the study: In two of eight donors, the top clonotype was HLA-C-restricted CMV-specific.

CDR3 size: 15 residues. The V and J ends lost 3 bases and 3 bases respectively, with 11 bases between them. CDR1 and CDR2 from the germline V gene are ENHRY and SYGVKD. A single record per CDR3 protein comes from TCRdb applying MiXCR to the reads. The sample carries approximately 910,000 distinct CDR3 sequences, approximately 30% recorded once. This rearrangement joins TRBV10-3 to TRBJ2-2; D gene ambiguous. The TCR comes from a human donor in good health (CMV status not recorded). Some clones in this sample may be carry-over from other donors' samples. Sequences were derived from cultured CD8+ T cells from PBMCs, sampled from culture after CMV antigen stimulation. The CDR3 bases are TGTGCCATCAGTGATCCCGGACGGGACACCGGGGAGCTGTTTTTT. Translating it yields CAISDPGRDTGELFF.